The rows below give T cell receptor beta chains drawn from one sample of a study of T cell repertoires in cytomegalovirus infection. TCRdb called the reads again in MiXCR, with one record for every CDR3 protein. The sample includes some 240,000 distinct CDR3 sequences, about a sixth of them seen just once. Input material: CD8+ T cells from PBMCs. The source is a human donor in good health (CMV status not recorded). Some clones in this sample may be carry-over from other donors' samples. CDR3s include the opening cysteine and the closing phenylalanine or tryptophan. D genes are given only for firm matches. Size values are once, few and many counts, or a class for expanded clones, and some rows have none.

clone_size cdr3_length j_call v_call d_call cdr3_nt cdr3_aa
. 17 TRBJ2-7 TRBV7-9 TRBD1 TGTGCCAGCAGCTACATTACCGGGACAGGGGGCAGAGACGAGCAGTACTTC CASSYITGTGGRDEQYF
many 13 TRBJ2-5 TRBV7-9 . TGTGCCAGCAGCCCCGGCAGGAAAGAGACCCAGTACTTC CASSPGRKETQYF
few 12 TRBJ2-5 TRBV10-3 . TGTGCCATCACGGCAGATCAAGAGACCCAGTACTTC CAITADQETQYF
. 15 TRBJ1-6 TRBV28 . TGTGCCAGTAGAGGGCGGGGGACTGCGACTTCACCCCTCCACTTT CASRGRGTATSPLHF
few 15 TRBJ1-2 TRBV24-1 . TGTGCCACCAGTGATTTCTGGACGGTCGACTATGGCTACACCTTC CATSDFWTVDYGYTF
many 17 TRBJ2-7 TRBV28 . TGTGCCAGCAGTTTCTTAACTCCTCGTGCCAGGGGCGACGAGCAGTACTTC CASSFLTPRARGDEQYF
few 14 TRBJ2-2 TRBV6-2/TRBV6-3 . TGTGCCAGCAGATACATAATAGAGACCGGGGAGCTGTTTTTT CASRYIIETGELFF
many 15 TRBJ2-7 TRBV7-8 TRBD2 TGTGCCAGCAGCACCCGGGGGGTGGGCTCCTACGAGCAGTACTTC CASSTRGVGSYEQYF
. 15 TRBJ2-7 TRBV6-4 TRBD2 TGTGCCAGCAGTGCCCCCGGGACTAGGCCCTACGAGCAGTACTTC CASSAPGTRPYEQYF
many 17 TRBJ1-6 TRBV11-2 . TGTGCCAGCAGCCCAGACCCGGGACACCCCGGCGGTTCACCCCTCCACTTT CASSPDPGHPGGSPLHF
many 15 TRBJ2-3 TRBV7-2 . TGTGCCAGCAGCTTAGTACAGGGAGTCGGAGATACGCAGTATTTT CASSLVQGVGDTQYF
. 16 TRBJ1-1 TRBV4-1 . TGCGCCAGCAGCCAAGCCCCCCCAGGACTGAACACTGAAGCTTTCTTT CASSQAPPGLNTEAFF
many 18 TRBJ1-3 TRBV12-3/TRBV12-4 TRBD1 TGTGCCAGCAGGTCCGACAGGGTTATGATTCGGTCTGGAAACACCATATATTTT CASRSDRVMIRSGNTIYF
many 16 TRBJ2-2 TRBV7-6 TRBD1 TGTGCCAGCAGCTCAATGGACAGGGGGCAGACCGGGGAGCTGTTTTTT CASSSMDRGQTGELFF
once 12 TRBJ1-4 TRBV7-9 . TGTGCCAGCAGCTTAGCCAGCGAAAAACTGTTTTTT CASSLASEKLFF
many 14 TRBJ2-3 TRBV4-1 . TGCGCCAGCAGCCAAGATCTCGTCACAGATACGCAGTATTTT CASSQDLVTDTQYF
. 14 TRBJ2-7 TRBV5-1 TRBD2 TGCGCCAGCAGCGGTAGCGGGGGAGCCTACGAGCAGTACTTC CASSGSGGAYEQYF
. 20 TRBJ2-1 TRBV6-2/TRBV6-3 TRBD1 TGTGCCAGCAGTCCATCCGCCGGGACAGGGGCCCTAAGCTCCTACAATGAGCAGTTCTTC CASSPSAGTGALSSYNEQFF
. 13 TRBJ2-1 TRBV7-9 TRBD2 TGTGCCAGCGGGGCAGGGAGGGCCAATGAGCAGTTCTTC CASGAGRANEQFF
many 17 TRBJ1-1 TRBV3-1 TRBD1 TGTGCCAGCAGCCAACCCCCACGGGACAGAATGAACACTGAAGCTTTCTTT CASSQPPRDRMNTEAFF
. 17 TRBJ2-7 TRBV11-2 . TGTGCCAGCAGCCCCGGAGGGTCGATAGGGAGCTCCTACGAGCAGTACTTC CASSPGGSIGSSYEQYF
few 16 TRBJ1-5 TRBV13 . TGTGCCAGCAGCTTAGGGTGGGGAAATAGCAATCAGCCCCAGCATTTT CASSLGWGNSNQPQHF
many 14 TRBJ1-1 TRBV7-9 . TGTGCCACCCCCCGGGGCGGCCTGAACACTGAAGCTTTCTTT CATPRGGLNTEAFF
. 17 TRBJ1-5 TRBV19 . TGTGCCAGTAGTATCGGTTGGCAGATCCATAGCAATCAGCCCCAGCATTTT CASSIGWQIHSNQPQHF
few 14 TRBJ1-1 TRBV24-1 . TGTGCCACCAGTCCGTGTGCGGAGAACACTGAAGCTTTCTTT CATSPCAENTEAFF
. 18 TRBJ1-5 TRBV7-3 . TGTGCCAGCAGCTTCACTTCGGGGGGCGAATATAGCAATCAGCCCCAGCATTTT CASSFTSGGEYSNQPQHF
few 14 TRBJ1-5 TRBV7-9 . TGTGCCAGCAGCCCGCGAGGTAGCAATCAGCCCCAGCATTTT CASSPRGSNQPQHF
many 13 TRBJ1-1 TRBV12-3/TRBV12-4 . TGTGCCAGCAGTTTGGGCCCGATCACTGAAGCTTTCTTT CASSLGPITEAFF
few 12 TRBJ2-7 TRBV29-1 . TGCAGCGTTGAAGGGGACACCTACGAGCAGTACTTC CSVEGDTYEQYF
many 18 TRBJ2-5 TRBV7-6 TRBD1 TGTGCCAGCAGCTCAACTGAAGTTGGCAGGGGGCCTCAAGAGACCCAGTACTTC CASSSTEVGRGPQETQYF
many 12 TRBJ2-1 TRBV7-9 . TGTGCCAGCAGCTTGGGAAACAATGAGCAGTTCTTC CASSLGNNEQFF
few 14 TRBJ2-1 TRBV4-1 TRBD2 TGCGCCAGCAGCCAAGGGACTAGCGGGGGGGGGCAGTTCTTC CASSQGTSGGGQFF
. 14 TRBJ2-7 TRBV29-1 . TGCAGCGTTGAAGGGAGGTCGGGCGTCATCGGGCAGTACTTC CSVEGRSGVIGQYF
. 15 TRBJ1-4 TRBV2 . TGTGCCAGCAGTGAACCCACCGCAACTAATGAAAAACTGTTTTTT CASSEPTATNEKLFF
once 18 TRBJ2-3 TRBV5-5 TRBD2 TGTGCCAGCAGCTTGGCCGGGATGGTAGCGGGGGGAACAGATACGCAGTATTTT CASSLAGMVAGGTDTQYF
. 12 TRBJ2-1 TRBV2 TRBD1 TGTGCCAGCAGTGTGTGGACAGGGGAGCAGTTCTTC CASSVWTGEQFF
many 16 TRBJ2-7 TRBV7-8 . TGTGCCAGCAGCCCCGGGACACCGTCTAGCTCCTACGAGCAGTACTTC CASSPGTPSSSYEQYF
many 16 TRBJ1-2 TRBV7-2 . TGTGCCAGCAGCTTATACCCCCCGGACCGTAACTATGGCTACACCTTC CASSLYPPDRNYGYTF
. 17 TRBJ1-1 TRBV7-9 TRBD1 TGTGCCAGCAGCCCACGGCCGGGACAGGGTGAGAACACTGAAGCTTTCTTT CASSPRPGQGENTEAFF
many 16 TRBJ2-2 TRBV7-3 TRBD2 TGTGCCAGCAGCTCGCCGACTAGCGGGGTGACCGGGGAGCTGTTTTTT CASSSPTSGVTGELFF
few 12 TRBJ1-2 TRBV29-1 . TGCAGCGTTGACTCAATTAACTATGGCTACACCTTC CSVDSINYGYTF
few 14 TRBJ1-2 TRBV12-3/TRBV12-4 TRBD1 TGTGCCAGCAGTCACGGACAGGGTGACTATGGCTACACCTTC CASSHGQGDYGYTF
few 14 TRBJ1-4 TRBV28 . TGTGCCAGCAGTTCTATAAGGGGGAGTGAAAAACTGTTTTTT CASSSIRGSEKLFF
few 13 TRBJ2-7 TRBV7-9 . TGTGCCAGCAGCTCCAGGAGCTCCTACGAGCAGTACTTC CASSSRSSYEQYF
many 13 TRBJ2-7 TRBV7-6 . TGTGCCAGCAGCCCCGGACAGAACTACGAGCAGTACTTC CASSPGQNYEQYF
many 14 TRBJ1-5 TRBV19 TRBD1 TGTGCCAGTAGTCCAGACAGGGGAGATCAGCCCCAGCATTTT CASSPDRGDQPQHF
. 15 TRBJ2-7 TRBV29-1 . TGCAGCGTTGAAGGGTTTGGGGGTATACCCTACGAGCAGTACTTC CSVEGFGGIPYEQYF
few 14 TRBJ1-6 TRBV20-1 . TGCAGTGCCCCCTCGGGTGGCTATAATTCACCCCTCCACTTT CSAPSGGYNSPLHF
. 13 TRBJ2-3 TRBV28 . TGTGCCAGCAGTGTCTTCCTAGAGGATACGCAGTATTTT CASSVFLEDTQYF
. 13 TRBJ1-1 TRBV6-4 . TGTGCCAGCAGTGTCAACACCGGCACTGAGGCTTTCTTT CASSVNTGTEAFF
. 16 TRBJ1-5 TRBV6-2/TRBV6-3 . TGTGTCAGCAGTTACTCTTCAGGCCCGGGCAATCAGCCCCAGCATTTT CVSSYSSGPGNQPQHF
. 15 TRBJ2-1 TRBV6-1 TRBD1 TGTGCCAGCAGTGAAGTCCGGGACAGGGACAATGAGCAGTTCTTC CASSEVRDRDNEQFF